This entry is about one T cell receptor (beta chain). Its cognate antigen is unknown. This sample is part of a study of T cell responses to AZD1222 COVID-19 vaccine. The study, taken as a whole, reports: Seropositive status at baseline applied to only six AZD1222 recipients.

Assay used: immunoSEQ multiplex PCR; TCRdb lists only in-frame clones, some missing. The data contain some 150,000 clones, 70% to 90% of them singletons. The CDR3 is 14 amino acids. The V gene lost 4 bases and the J gene lost 4 bases, with 13 bases spanning the gap. Looked up from germline, CDR1 is LGHDT and CDR2 is YNNKEL (reference sequence). This receptor was taken from an adult in good health. This chain joins TRBV3-1 (or the pseudogene TRBV3-2) and TRBJ1-2; D gene uncertain. Sequenced here: peripheral blood, sampled on day 0 of AZD1222 vaccination. The CDR3 spells CASSRDPGLYGYTF. CDR3 DNA: TGTGCCAGCAGCCGAGACCCGGGCCTCTATGGCTACACCTTC.